A selection of T cell receptor beta chains follows, all from one sample in a study of regulatory T cells in long-lasting Graves disease. Using its own MiXCR run on the multiplex PCR reads, TCRdb lists one record per CDR3 protein. The sample has around 330,000 distinct CDR3 sequences; 15% to 20% are singletons. The source was peripheral blood mononuclear cells (PBMCs), collected at new diagnosis, from a patient treated with antithyroid drugs. The receptors stem from a female donor with Graves disease. Both conserved end residues are part of each CDR3. A D gene is named only where the DNA matches it firmly. A row's size may be missing; if present it is once, few, many or a size class.

V gene: TRBV13
clone size: many
J gene: TRBJ2-1
D gene: TRBD2
CDR3 protein: CASSPGGSGSSYNEQFF
CDR3 DNA: TGTGCCAGCAGCCCCGGGGGGAGCGGTAGCTCCTACAATGAGCAGTTCTTC

V gene: TRBV20-1
clone size: many
J gene: TRBJ2-1
D gene: TRBD2
CDR3 protein: CSASLAGGYNEQFF
CDR3 DNA: TGCAGTGCTAGTTTGGCGGGAGGCTACAATGAGCAGTTCTTC

V gene: TRBV19
clone size: many
J gene: TRBJ1-1
D gene: NA
CDR3 protein: CASSRSSRTDLFEAFF
CDR3 DNA: TGTGCCAGTAGTAGATCCTCTCGGACAGACCTCTTCGAAGCTTTCTTT

V gene: TRBV3-1
clone size: NA
J gene: TRBJ2-5
D gene: NA
CDR3 protein: CASSQDAGASQETQYF
CDR3 DNA: TGTGCCAGCAGCCAAGATGCGGGGGCCTCCCAAGAGACCCAGTACTTC

V gene: TRBV19
clone size: NA
J gene: TRBJ1-2
D gene: TRBD1
CDR3 protein: CASSIGDRGHGGYTF
CDR3 DNA: TGTGCCAGTAGTATAGGGGACAGGGGGCATGGTGGCTACACCTTC

V gene: TRBV6-1
clone size: many
J gene: TRBJ2-7
D gene: NA
CDR3 protein: CASSEIGGGYEQYF
CDR3 DNA: TGTGCCAGCAGTGAAATAGGGGGAGGCTACGAGCAGTACTTC

V gene: TRBV27
clone size: NA
J gene: TRBJ2-7
D gene: NA
CDR3 protein: CASRTTGTYEQYF
CDR3 DNA: TGTGCCAGCAGGACGACGGGGACCTACGAGCAGTACTTC

V gene: TRBV19
clone size: few
J gene: TRBJ1-2
D gene: TRBD1
CDR3 protein: CASSISGQGSGYTF
CDR3 DNA: TGTGCCAGTAGTATCTCCGGACAGGGGTCTGGCTACACCTTC

V gene: TRBV6-1
clone size: many
J gene: TRBJ1-2
D gene: NA
CDR3 protein: CASSEAGGAGDYTF
CDR3 DNA: TGTGCCAGCAGTGAAGCGGGGGGTGCTGGGGACTACACCTTC

V gene: TRBV12-3/TRBV12-4
clone size: many
J gene: TRBJ1-5
D gene: TRBD1
CDR3 protein: CASSLTGGAQPQHF
CDR3 DNA: TGTGCCAGCAGTTTGACAGGGGGAGCTCAGCCCCAGCATTTT

V gene: TRBV4-1
clone size: few
J gene: TRBJ2-4
D gene: NA
CDR3 protein: CASSQGGRGDKNIQYF
CDR3 DNA: TGCGCCAGCAGCCAAGGGGGGCGCGGGGACAAAAACATTCAGTACTTC

V gene: TRBV28
clone size: many
J gene: TRBJ2-7
D gene: NA
CDR3 protein: CASSLEGNSYEQYF
CDR3 DNA: TGTGCCAGCAGTTTAGAAGGTAACTCCTACGAGCAGTACTTC

V gene: TRBV6-2/TRBV6-3
clone size: few
J gene: TRBJ2-1
D gene: TRBD2
CDR3 protein: CASSYSIGTSGINEQFF
CDR3 DNA: TGTGCCAGCAGTTACTCGATAGGGACTAGCGGGATCAATGAGCAGTTCTTC

V gene: TRBV12-3/TRBV12-4
clone size: many
J gene: TRBJ1-1
D gene: TRBD1
CDR3 protein: CASSINRGWDTEAFF
CDR3 DNA: TGTGCCAGCAGTATAAACAGGGGGTGGGACACTGAAGCTTTCTTT

V gene: TRBV5-1
clone size: many
J gene: TRBJ1-5
D gene: NA
CDR3 protein: CASSPGADQPQHF
CDR3 DNA: TGCGCCAGCAGCCCGGGAGCCGATCAGCCCCAGCATTTT

V gene: TRBV10-1
clone size: NA
J gene: TRBJ2-2
D gene: TRBD2
CDR3 protein: CASSEIAGGTGELFF
CDR3 DNA: TGCGCCAGCAGTGAAATTGCGGGAGGCACCGGGGAGCTGTTTTTT

V gene: TRBV2
clone size: many
J gene: TRBJ2-1
D gene: TRBD2
CDR3 protein: CASSVRTSGRDEQFF
CDR3 DNA: TGTGCCAGCAGCGTCCGGACTAGCGGGAGGGATGAGCAGTTCTTC

V gene: TRBV25-1
clone size: few
J gene: TRBJ1-5
D gene: NA
CDR3 protein: CASSESGILGNQPQHF
CDR3 DNA: TGTGCCAGCAGTGAATCAGGCATCCTGGGAAATCAGCCCCAGCATTTT

V gene: TRBV24-1
clone size: many
J gene: TRBJ2-1
D gene: NA
CDR3 protein: CATSPTVSSYNEQFF
CDR3 DNA: TGTGCCACCAGCCCAACGGTTAGCTCCTACAATGAGCAGTTCTTC

V gene: TRBV10-2
clone size: many
J gene: TRBJ2-7
D gene: NA
CDR3 protein: CASKEVGEPYEQYF
CDR3 DNA: TGCGCCAGCAAGGAGGTGGGAGAGCCCTACGAGCAGTACTTC

V gene: TRBV6-1
clone size: NA
J gene: TRBJ2-4
D gene: TRBD1
CDR3 protein: CASGDRKNIQYF
CDR3 DNA: TGTGCCAGCGGGGACAGAAAAAACATTCAGTACTTC

V gene: TRBV15
clone size: many
J gene: TRBJ2-1
D gene: NA
CDR3 protein: CATSRDVGARSDEQFF
CDR3 DNA: TGTGCCACCAGCAGAGATGTAGGGGCAAGGAGCGATGAGCAGTTCTTC

V gene: TRBV11-2
clone size: many
J gene: TRBJ2-2
D gene: NA
CDR3 protein: CASSFLNTGELFF
CDR3 DNA: TGTGCCAGCAGCTTTTTGAACACCGGGGAGCTGTTTTTT

V gene: TRBV18
clone size: NA
J gene: TRBJ2-7
D gene: TRBD1
CDR3 protein: CASSYATGGAGYEQYF
CDR3 DNA: TGTGCCAGCTCTTATGCGACAGGGGGCGCAGGGTACGAGCAGTACTTC

V gene: TRBV28
clone size: many
J gene: TRBJ1-4
D gene: NA
CDR3 protein: CASSLPHRANEKLFF
CDR3 DNA: TGTGCCAGCAGTTTGCCCCACAGAGCTAATGAAAAACTGTTTTTT

V gene: TRBV27
clone size: many
J gene: TRBJ2-1
D gene: NA
CDR3 protein: CASSSPMDLGTTGLSYNEQFF
CDR3 DNA: TGTGCCAGCAGTTCACCGATGGACTTAGGGACGACGGGTTTATCCTACAATGAGCAGTTCTTC

V gene: TRBV7-9
clone size: many
J gene: TRBJ1-2
D gene: NA
CDR3 protein: CASSPDSAFYGYTF
CDR3 DNA: TGTGCCAGCAGCCCTGACAGCGCGTTCTATGGCTACACCTTC

V gene: TRBV7-9
clone size: NA
J gene: TRBJ2-1
D gene: NA
CDR3 protein: CASSPSDQDSFNEQFF
CDR3 DNA: TGTGCCAGCAGCCCCTCAGACCAGGACAGCTTTAATGAGCAGTTCTTC

V gene: TRBV24-1
clone size: many
J gene: TRBJ2-5
D gene: NA
CDR3 protein: CATTDRRGRGETQYF
CDR3 DNA: TGTGCCACCACCGATCGGAGGGGGCGCGGGGAGACCCAGTACTTC

V gene: TRBV19
clone size: NA
J gene: TRBJ2-7
D gene: NA
CDR3 protein: CASSIGGRLVYEQYF
CDR3 DNA: TGTGCCAGTAGTATAGGGGGGAGGCTGGTCTACGAGCAGTACTTC

V gene: TRBV11-3
clone size: many
J gene: TRBJ2-2
D gene: TRBD2
CDR3 protein: CASSLRLAGAGELFF
CDR3 DNA: TGTGCCAGCAGCTTAAGGCTAGCGGGAGCCGGGGAGCTGTTTTTT

V gene: TRBV19
clone size: NA
J gene: TRBJ2-1
D gene: NA
CDR3 protein: CASDLGNNEQFF
CDR3 DNA: TGTGCCAGTGATCTGGGGAACAATGAGCAGTTCTTC

V gene: TRBV4-1
clone size: few
J gene: TRBJ1-5
D gene: NA
CDR3 protein: CASSQSRTTYSNQPQHF
CDR3 DNA: TGCGCCAGCAGCCAATCCCGGACCACGTATAGCAATCAGCCCCAGCATTTT

V gene: TRBV3-1
clone size: many
J gene: TRBJ2-7
D gene: NA
CDR3 protein: CASSRLGDEQYF
CDR3 DNA: TGTGCCAGCAGCCGACTTGGCGACGAGCAGTACTTC